A single sample gave rise to the 17 T cell receptor beta chains below, sequenced in a study of metastatic and nonmetastatic thyroid tumors. Among the patients, none had received any treatment before thyroid surgery. Through MiXCR, TCRdb re-clonotyped the PCR reads. The profile shows about 20,000 clones, roughly 15% of them singletons. The sample comprised tumor tissue. The source is a female donor with papillary thyroid cancer or a benign thyroid nodule (not recorded which). Some clones in this sample may be carry-over from other donors' samples.

This clone was counted many times. This chain connects TRBV20-1 to TRBJ1-5; 8 bases line up with TRBD1. J lost 5 bases, V lost 7 bases, and 7 bases had no gene match. This CDR3 is 13 amino acids long. CDR1 DFQATT and CDR2 SNEGSKA come from the germline V gene (reference sequence). The CDR3: CSGTTGVDQPQHF. CDR3 bases: TGCAGTGGGACGACAGGGGTAGATCAGCCCCAGCATTTT.

By frequency in the sample, this clone is medium-sized. V and J are TRBV6-1 and TRBJ2-7; 9 bases align to TRBD1. Trimming removed 6 bases from V and 3 bases from J; junction bases left unmatched: 6. CDR3 size: 14 residues. Germline V CDR1 and CDR2: MNHNS, SASEGT. CDR3 in DNA: TGTGCCAGCAGCCCGGGACAGGGAATCTACGAGCAGTACTTC. Encoded protein: CASSPGQGIYEQYF.

By share, this clone ranks as medium-sized. In nucleotides, the CDR3 is TGTGCCAGCAGTAACCAAGGGGGCTACACCTTC. Its translation: CASSNQGGYTF. The gene calls are TRBV6-2 or TRBV6-3 and TRBJ1-2, with unresolved D. CDR1 and CDR2 from the germline V gene are MNHEY and SVGEGT. V was pared by 5 bases and J by 8 bases, with 9 bases between. The CDR3 is 11 residues long.

This clone was counted at least ten times. The chain couples TRBV7-9 to TRBJ2-1; D ambiguous. The CDR3 covers 12 residues. Per the germline V gene, CDR1 is SEHNR and CDR2 is FQNEAQ (reference sequence). The V and J ends lost 5 bases and 6 bases respectively, with 8 bases between them. The CDR3 DNA reads as TGTGCCAGCAGCACGTTACCCAATGAGCAGTTCTTC. It translates to CASSTLPNEQFF.

This clone was counted many times. The chain is built from TRBV2 and TRBJ2-7; D is unresolved. V lost 9 bases and J 10 bases, leaving 13 bases between the germline ends. The CDR3 covers 10 residues. CDR1 is SNHLY, CDR2 FYNNEI, per germline. CDR3 sequence (DNA): TGTGCCAGTCTCTTAAATAAACAGTACTTC. Residues: CASLLNKQYF. Variable domain in full (rest from reference TRBV2 and TRBJ2-7): EPEVTQTPSHQVTQMGQEVILRCVPISNHLYFYWYRQILGQKVEFLVSFYNNEISEKSEIFDDQFSVERPDGSNFTLKIRSTKLEDSAMYFCASLLNKQYFGPGTRLTVT.

The table lists this clone with a few counts. Being one base from a much bigger clone, this may be a read error. The chain employs TRBV29-1 and TRBJ1-6; D unresolved. Germline V gene data show CDR1 as SQVTM and CDR2 as ANQGSEA. This CDR3 has 14 amino acids. V shed 5 bases and J shed 7 bases, with 15 bases lying between them. The CDR3 DNA reads TGCAGCGTTAGACGGTACACCAAGAATTCACCCCTCCACTTT. As protein: CSVRRYTKNSPLHF. Complete variable domain (other parts from reference TRBV29-1 and TRBJ1-6): SAVISQKPSRDICQRGTSLTIQCQVDSQVTMMFWYRQQPGQSLTLIATANQGSEATYESGFVIDKFPISRPNLTFSTLTVSNMSPEDSSIYLCSVRRYTKNSPLHFGNGTRLTVT.

Many counts were recorded for this clone. The chain carries TRBV15 and TRBJ1-1; TRBD1 is a possible D gene (5 bases). The CDR3 loop spans 14 amino acids. Germline V CDR1 and CDR2: LNHNV, YYDKDF (reference sequence). The V and J ends lost 10 bases and 0 bases respectively, with 15 bases between them. The CDR3 nucleotides read TGTGCCATCACCAAGGACACAATGAACACTGAAGCTTTCTTT. Translating it yields CAITKDTMNTEAFF.

This clone was detected a few times. It is likely a read error, because the conserved phenylalanine at the end of the CDR3 is missing. This chain uses TRBV5-1 with TRBJ1-3; TRBD1 might be the D (5 bases). This CDR3 is 16 amino acids long. V was pared by 0 bases and J by 4 bases, with 14 bases between. Germline V gene sequence: CDR1 SGHRS, CDR2 YFSETQ. The CDR3 reads CASSLDGRASGNTIYY. CDR3 nucleotide sequence: TGCGCCAGCAGCTTGGACGGCAGGGCCTCCGGAAACACCATATATTAT.

The table lists this clone with many counts. V gene TRBV18 combines with J gene TRBJ1-5; D gene ambiguous. The CDR3 runs to 13 residues. Trimming removed 4 bases at V and 5 bases at J, with 9 bases between. Germline CDR1 is KGHSH and CDR2 is LQKENI. CDR3 nucleotide sequence: TGTGCCAGCTCACACGGGCGGGATCAGCCCCAGCATTTT. Protein product: CASSHGRDQPQHF. The variable domain in full, with the rest retrieved from reference TRBV18 and TRBJ1-5, is NAGVMQNPRHLVRRRGQEARLRCSPMKGHSHVYWYRQLPEEGLKFMVYLQKENIIDESGMPKERFSAEFPKEGPSILRIQQVVRGDSAAYFCASSHGRDQPQHFGDGTRLSIL.

This clone was seen repeatedly, ten times or more. The rearrangement links TRBV19 to TRBJ2-3, with D unresolved. The CDR3 extends over 15 amino acids. V was shortened by 3 bases and J by 2 bases, with 12 bases between the two germline ends. Germline V gene lookup returns CDR1 LNHDA and CDR2 SQIVND (reference sequence). The CDR3 loop is CASSIWGTYTDTQYF. For the CDR3, the DNA is TGTGCCAGTAGTATCTGGGGAACATACACAGATACGCAGTATTTT.

This clone has a count of ten or more. V usage is TRBV9 and J usage is TRBJ1-1; D might be TRBD1 (6 bases). Germline-derived CDR1 and CDR2 are SGDLS and YYNGEE. CDR3 length equals 14 residues. V was cut by 4 bases and J by 0 bases, with 10 bases left in between. CDR3 residues: CASSPRDMNTEAFF. In DNA, the CDR3 is TGTGCCAGCAGCCCCCGGGACATGAACACTGAAGCTTTCTTT.

The chain uses TRBV7-9 and TRBJ2-2; TRBD2 might be the D (6 bases). The V gene's germline CDR1 is SEHNR and CDR2 FQNEAQ (reference sequence). The CDR3 sequence is 14 residues long. Trimming took 8 bases from V and 4 from J, leaving 14 bases between them. The CDR3 DNA sequence: TGTGCCAGCTCGGTGGGAGGCATCACCGGGGAGCTGTTTTTT. It yields the protein CASSVGGITGELFF.

By share of the sample, this clone is medium-sized (0.01 to 0.1%). CDR3 amino acids: CATSDLSDRGIYEQYF. The CDR3 bases are TGTGCCACCAGTGATTTGTCCGACAGGGGAATTTACGAGCAGTACTTC. The rearrangement uses TRBV24-1 and TRBJ2-7; 8 bases map to TRBD1. The CDR3 is 16 residues long. Trimming took 0 bases from V and 4 from J; bases not matched to a gene: 7. Germline CDR1 is KGHDR and CDR2 is SFDVKD.

This clone was seen a few times. The missing conserved phenylalanine or tryptophan at the end of this CDR3 makes a read error likely. This chain links TRBV28 with TRBJ2-6; 11 bases are shared with TRBD2. Germline assignment: CDR1 MDHEN and CDR2 SYDVKM. The CDR3 consists of 19 residues. The CDR3 DNA is TGTGCCAGCAGTTCACAACTAGCGGGGGTTGGCTCTGGGGCCAACTTCCTGACTATC. Residues: CASSSQLAGVGSGANFLTI.

As DNA, the CDR3 is TGTGCCAGCAGCCTAGGGCTAGCGGGAGGTGGCAATGAGCAGTTCTTC. This codes for CASSLGLAGGGNEQFF. The genes are TRBV11-1 and TRBJ2-1; 11 nucleotides agree with TRBD2. Germline V gene lookup returns CDR1 SGHAT and CDR2 FQDESV (reference sequence). CDR3 length: 16 residues. V was clipped by 5 bases and J by 6 bases; unmatched bases: 9.

This clone was recorded at least ten times. The chain carries TRBV5-4 and TRBJ2-2; 8 nucleotides agree with TRBD1. The CDR3 runs 17 residues. Germline CDR1 is SGHNT and CDR2 is YYREEE (reference sequence). The J segment lost 6 bases and the V segment lost 0 bases, leaving 10 bases of the junction unmatched. The CDR3 DNA sequence: TGTGCCAGCAGCTTGGCCCGGACAGGGAGATGGGCCGGGGAGCTGTTTTTT. Translating it yields CASSLARTGRWAGELFF.

Ten or more counts support this clone. The chain carries TRBV19 and TRBJ1-6; D is undetermined. Germline V gene lookup returns CDR1 LNHDA and CDR2 SQIVND (reference sequence). The CDR3 is 14 residues long. Trimming cost V 3 bases and J 9 bases, with 12 bases left between them. CDR3: CASSISGLGSPLHF. For the CDR3, the DNA is TGTGCCAGTAGTATCTCGGGGTTAGGTTCACCCCTCCACTTT.